What follows are 19 T cell receptor beta chains derived from one specimen sequenced in a study of T cell responses to AZD1222 COVID-19 vaccine. Repertoires were generated with immunoSEQ multiplex PCR, while TCRdb's copy carries only in-frame clones and drops some. The sample shows more than 75,000 clones, under 95% of them seen only once. The starting material was peripheral blood, obtained 28 days after the second AZD1222 dose. Receptors were obtained from an adult who received the AZD1222 COVID-19 vaccine.

The CDR3 sequence is CARPARVTGGELFF. In DNA form, the CDR3 reads TGTGCCAGGCCTGCCAGGGTAACAGGCGGGGAGCTGTTTTTT. This chain uses TRBV5-3 with TRBJ2-2; possibly TRBD1 for D (5 bases). TRBV5-3 falls under the ORF class, with uncertain function. V was pared by 8 bases and J by 7 bases, with 18 bases between. This CDR3 contains 14 residues.

The rearrangement joins TRBV18 to TRBJ2-3, with D perhaps TRBD1 (5 bases). V lost 1 base to trimming and J lost 3 bases, with 5 bases between them. Germline V gene data show CDR1 as KGHSH and CDR2 as LQKENI. CDR3 length: 13 residues. The CDR3: CASSPQGTDTQYF. DNA of the CDR3: TGTGCCAGCTCACCACAGGGGACAGATACGCAGTATTTT.

The chain employs TRBV29-1 and TRBJ2-3, with D possibly matching TRBD1 (6 bases). The CDR3 contains 13 residues. Trimming took 5 bases from V and 3 from J, leaving 12 bases between them. Germline V lookup: CDR1 SQVTM, CDR2 ANQGSEA. This chain's CDR3 is CSVPHQGTDTQYF. The CDR3 nucleotides are TGCAGCGTTCCCCATCAGGGGACAGATACGCAGTATTTT.

This chain links TRBV10-3 with TRBJ2-7; D possibly corresponds to TRBD2 (6 bases). This CDR3 is built from 17 residues. Germline V gene sequence: CDR1 ENHRY, CDR2 SYGVKD. V was cut by 0 bases and J by 4 bases, with 19 bases left in between. The CDR3 here is CAISESRGLGERYEQYF. The CDR3 region has the DNA TGTGCCATCAGTGAGTCGCGGGGACTGGGGGAGAGGTACGAGCAGTACTTC.

The CDR3 DNA sequence: TGTGCCAGCAGCCGCCAACCGGGACAGGGATACTCACCCCTCCACTTT. Amino acids: CASSRQPGQGYSPLHF. V and J are TRBV14 and TRBJ1-6; 9 bases line up with TRBD1. The CDR3 is 16 residues long. In germline, CDR1 is SGHDN, CDR2 FVKESK. The V segment lost 4 bases and the J segment 10 bases; nucleotides outside the gene matches: 11. Drawing the rest from reference TRBV14 and TRBJ1-6, the complete variable domain is EAGVTQFPSHSVIEKGQTVTLRCDPISGHDNLYWYRRVMGKEIKFLLHFVKESKQDESGMPNNRFLAERTGGTYSTLKVQPAELEDSGVYFCASSRQPGQGYSPLHFGNGTRLTVT.

The chain couples TRBV10-2 to TRBJ2-7; D is perhaps TRBD1 (5 bases). The V and J ends lost 8 bases and 1 base respectively, with 6 bases between them. The germline CDR1 and CDR2 sequences are WSHSY and SAAADI. The CDR3 runs 11 residues. CDR3 region: CASAGSYEQYF. DNA of the CDR3: TGCGCCAGCGCAGGGTCCTACGAGCAGTACTTC.

The rearrangement uses TRBV20-1 and TRBJ2-1, with no clear D. There are 11 residues in the CDR3. The germline V gene has CDR1 DFQATT and CDR2 SNEGSKA (reference sequence). V lost 5 bases, J lost 2 bases, and 4 bases lay in between. The CDR3 reads CSAGPYNEQFF. The CDR3 DNA is TGCAGTGCTGGCCCCTACAATGAGCAGTTCTTC.

The chain couples TRBV28 to TRBJ1-5; 8 bases are shared with TRBD1. Germline V gene data show CDR1 as MDHEN and CDR2 as SYDVKM. V trimming: 5 bases; J trimming: 2 bases; junction bases outside the gene matches: 8. The CDR3 is made up of 16 amino acids. The CDR3 spells CASSSPSRGRNQPQHF. For the CDR3, the DNA is TGTGCCAGCAGTAGTCCCTCCAGGGGGCGCAATCAGCCCCAGCATTTT. The full variable domain, in which reference TRBV28 and TRBJ1-5 provide the parts outside the CDR3, is DVKVTQSSRYLVKRTGEKVFLECVQDMDHENMFWYRQDPGLGLRLIYFSYDVKMKEKGDIPEGYSVSREKKERFSLILESASTNQTSMYLCASSSPSRGRNQPQHFGDGTRLSIL.

The gene calls are TRBV2 and TRBJ2-7; no firm D call. Germline V gene sequence: CDR1 SNHLY, CDR2 FYNNEI. The CDR3 extends over 12 amino acids. V was shortened by 4 bases and J by 5 bases, with 9 bases between the two germline ends. CDR3 sequence reads: CASSAAINEQYF. The CDR3 DNA is TGTGCCAGCAGTGCGGCGATCAACGAGCAGTACTTC. The variable domain in full, with the rest retrieved from reference TRBV2 and TRBJ2-7, is EPEVTQTPSHQVTQMGQEVILRCVPISNHLYFYWYRQILGQKVEFLVSFYNNEISEKSEIFDDQFSVERPDGSNFTLKIRSTKLEDSAMYFCASSAAINEQYFGPGTRLTVT.

This clone was counted between two and nine times. The chain recombines TRBV24-1 with TRBJ2-7, with D possibly TRBD1 on 8 matching bases. CDR1 and CDR2 (germline): KGHDR, SFDVKD. Trimming took off 0 bases at V and 2 bases at J, with 13 bases between the two ends. This CDR3 has 16 amino acids. The DNA of the CDR3 is TGTGCCACCAGTGATTTGGGTACAGGGGGGGCCTACGAGCAGTACTTC. Protein sequence: CATSDLGTGGAYEQYF.

This rearrangement joins TRBV27 to TRBJ2-1; 9 nucleotides match TRBD1. The V gene end was trimmed by 5 bases and the J gene end by 7 bases; junction bases not matched to a gene: 15. The CDR3 loop spans 17 amino acids. Germline loops: CDR1 MNHEY, CDR2 SMNVEV (reference sequence). The CDR3 nucleotides read TGTGCCAGCAGTCCCCCTTGGGGTGGACAGGGGAGGAATGAGCAGTTCTTC. Protein product: CASSPPWGGQGRNEQFF.

This sequence joins TRBV27 and TRBJ1-1; no reliable D call. V shed 4 bases and J shed 1 base, with 10 bases lying between them. Germline V CDR1 and CDR2: MNHEY, SMNVEV (reference sequence). The CDR3 consists of 14 residues. The chain's CDR3 is CASSSYLSNTEAFF. Here the CDR3 DNA reads TGTGCCAGCAGTTCCTACCTGTCGAACACTGAAGCTTTCTTT.

The V gene is TRBV9, the J gene TRBJ1-2, with D tentatively TRBD1 (5 bases). V lost 4 bases, J lost 8 bases, and 18 bases lay in between. CDR1 and CDR2 (germline): SGDLS, YYNGEE. CDR3 length: 14 amino acids. This chain's CDR3 is CASSTGTHTGGYTF. The CDR3 DNA reads as TGTGCCAGCAGCACTGGGACTCATACTGGGGGCTACACCTTC. The complete variable domain, with remaining parts taken from reference TRBV9 and TRBJ1-2, reads DSGVTQTPKHLITATGQRVTLRCSPRSGDLSVYWYQQSLDQGLQFLIQYYNGEERAKGNILERFSAQQFPDLHSELNLSSLELGDSALYFCASSTGTHTGGYTFGSGTRLTVV.

The chain links TRBV7-9 to TRBJ2-7; 14 positions agree with TRBD2. The J segment lost 3 bases and the V segment lost 5 bases, leaving 12 bases of the junction unmatched. Germline-derived CDR1 and CDR2 are SEHNR and FQNEAQ (reference sequence). This CDR3 is built from 18 residues. CDR3 loop: CASSPTGTSGSPYYEQYF. CDR3 bases: TGTGCCAGCAGCCCCACCGGGACTAGCGGGAGCCCTTACTACGAGCAGTACTTC.

Here the CDR3 reads CASSSSQETQYF. Here the CDR3 DNA reads TGCGCCAGCAGCAGCTCCCAAGAGACCCAGTACTTC. This sequence joins TRBV5-1 and TRBJ2-5; D remains ambiguous. CDR3 length equals 12 residues. CDR1 and CDR2 from the germline V gene are SGHRS and YFSETQ. V dropped 4 bases and J dropped 1 base, with 5 bases sitting between them.

This sequence joins TRBV28 and TRBJ1-1, with D unresolved. CDR3 length: 12 amino acids. V lost 3 bases, J lost 0 bases, and 2 bases lay in between. Germline loops: CDR1 MDHEN, CDR2 SYDVKM. DNA of the CDR3: TGTGCCAGCAGTTTCCTGAACACTGAAGCTTTCTTT. Residues: CASSFLNTEAFF.

This rearrangement joins TRBV9 to TRBJ2-4, with D hard to call. Germline V gives CDR1 SGDLS, CDR2 YYNGEE. The CDR3 is 13 amino acids. The V and J ends lost 0 bases and 7 bases respectively, with 8 bases between them. The CDR3, as DNA: TGTGCCAGCAGCGTAGCCTCCTCGAACATTCAGTACTTC. This sequence encodes CASSVASSNIQYF.

V gene TRBV7-9 combines with J gene TRBJ1-2, with D tentatively TRBD1 (5 bases). The germline CDR1 and CDR2 sequences are SEHNR and FQNEAQ (reference sequence). V was cut by 1 base and J by 6 bases, with 12 bases left in between. The CDR3 has 14 amino acids. CDR3 DNA: TGTGCCAGCAGCTTAGGGCGCAGGGAGGATGGCTACACCTTC. It translates to CASSLGRREDGYTF.

This clone was seen only once. This chain connects TRBV11-3 to TRBJ2-1, with D possibly matching TRBD2 (6 bases). The length of the CDR3 is 15 residues. The ends were cut back, 3 bases at V and 6 bases at J, with 15 bases in the middle. The germline CDR1 and CDR2 sequences are SGHNT and YENEEA. The CDR3 DNA reads as TGTGCCAGCAGCTTTGGAGGGAGTCGGGGCAATGAGCAGTTCTTC. It yields the protein CASSFGGSRGNEQFF.